These T cell receptor beta chains were read from a single sample in a study of Ad26.COV2.S vaccination and SARS-CoV-2 variants. The method was immunoSEQ multiplex PCR; TCRdb's version includes in-frame clones alone and lacks a portion of them. The sample has about 400,000 clones; approximately 90% are singletons. The starting material was peripheral blood, obtained in a trial of Ad26.COV2.S vaccine versus placebo. These receptors all come from a person between 18 and 60 years old who received the Ad26.COV2.S COVID-19 vaccine or a placebo. Each CDR3 is given without its conserved first and last residue. Each record gives: V gene, J gene, D gene, CDR3 protein. The D gene is left open where the match is weak.

TRBV20-1	TRBJ2-2	NA	SATHGGELF
TRBV5-6	TRBJ2-3	NA	ASSLVGGRADTQY
TRBV7-8	TRBJ2-7	TRBD1	ASGGQYEQY
TRBV19	TRBJ1-5	NA	ASSHSGTDSNQPQH
TRBV4-1	TRBJ1-4	NA	ASSQGVYSAYSGGKLF
TRBV14	TRBJ2-3	NA	ASSLTVSTDTQY
TRBV6-2/TRBV6-3	TRBJ2-2	NA	ASSSPLESQRGELF
TRBV10-3	TRBJ2-3	NA	ATAGQRTDTQY
TRBV5-1	TRBJ1-2	TRBD1	ASSSGQGANYGYT
TRBV11-2	TRBJ2-3	NA	ASSLVGDSTDTQY
TRBV5-1	TRBJ2-1	NA	ASSLGESSYNEQF
TRBV7-2	TRBJ2-5	TRBD2	ASSLDGREETQY
TRBV11-1	TRBJ2-2	NA	ASSPGTGYAGELF
TRBV6-5	TRBJ1-2	NA	ASRDVAGISGYT
TRBV27	TRBJ2-3	NA	ASSLSRRERSRDTQY
TRBV5-4	TRBJ2-3	NA	ASSLTGRFSSTDTQY
TRBV11-3	TRBJ2-1	TRBD1	ASSPGQGAPGGPYNEQF
TRBV5-1	TRBJ1-5	NA	ASSLGHSNQPQH
TRBV7-2	TRBJ1-4	NA	ASSPSPGTGELF
TRBV6-2/TRBV6-3	TRBJ2-7	NA	ASSYSVWDGNLA
TRBV3-1/TRBV3-2	TRBJ2-7	TRBD2	ASSLGTSGYYEQY
TRBV6-2/TRBV6-3	TRBJ1-6	NA	ASSYPPRDYNSPLH
TRBV7-9	TRBJ1-2	NA	ASSLDNYGYT
TRBV11-2	TRBJ2-7	NA	ASSSKYEQY
TRBV9	TRBJ2-1	TRBD2	ASSLQTSGAYNEQF
TRBV6-5	TRBJ2-7	NA	ASAGTLLYEQY
TRBV11-3	TRBJ1-5	NA	ASSLLRGKQPQH
TRBV10-3	TRBJ2-5	NA	ATSVMVREETQY
TRBV6-2/TRBV6-3	TRBJ1-5	NA	ASSTTVAQPQH
TRBV12-3/TRBV12-4	TRBJ2-5	NA	ASRVDIQETQY
TRBV10-1	TRBJ2-2	NA	ASSPRTNTGELF
TRBV23-1	TRBJ1-5	NA	ASHQSEAPHQPQH
TRBV5-1	TRBJ2-5	TRBD2	ASSLAMGGGKTQY
TRBV19	TRBJ2-7	TRBD2	ASSITSGRYEQY
TRBV24-1	TRBJ1-1	NA	ATSDRRKNTEAF
TRBV6-6	TRBJ1-4	NA	ASQSGSATNEKLF
TRBV5-4	TRBJ2-3	TRBD2	ATFSGSPDTQY
TRBV18	TRBJ1-1	NA	ASSPRWDREDTEAF
TRBV3-1/TRBV3-2	TRBJ1-3	NA	ASSQVYPSDSPSGNTIY
TRBV18	TRBJ1-3	TRBD1	ASSYDRDGNTIY
TRBV4-1	TRBJ1-6	NA	ASSKGHAINWGNSPLH
TRBV4-2	TRBJ2-7	TRBD1	ASSHDRGTYYEQY
TRBV27	TRBJ2-1	NA	ASSLSSPLATNYNEQF
TRBV19	TRBJ2-2	NA	ASNPLGGANTGELF
TRBV5-1	TRBJ2-7	TRBD2	ASSLGVAGGKEQY